Presented here are 18 T cell receptor beta chains from one specimen sequenced in a study of OX40 agonist ivuxolimab in advanced cancers. The assay was immunoSEQ multiplex PCR, and TCRdb's table has in-frame clones only and misses some. The table records roughly 63,000 clones, about 91% of them present only once. Sequenced material: CD4+ or CD8+ T cells sorted from blood, taken in a trial of the OX40 agonist ivuxolimab. The source is an adult with an advanced solid tumor such as melanoma, head and neck, liver or kidney cancer.

The V and J genes are TRBV11-2 and TRBJ2-3; D ambiguous. The germline CDR1 and CDR2 sequences are SGHAT and FQNNGV. This CDR3 has 13 residues. Trimming took off 4 bases at V and 5 bases at J, with 10 bases between the two ends. This CDR3 is CASSSLSGDTQYF. CDR3 in DNA: TGTGCCAGCAGCTCCCTGTCGGGAGATACGCAGTATTTT.

This clone turned up a few times. The CDR3 sequence is CASSDLAGRELFF. The CDR3 DNA is TGCGCCAGCAGCGACCTAGCGGGGAGGGAGCTGTTTTTT. The chain is built from TRBV5-1 and TRBJ2-2; 9 bases map to TRBD2. This CDR3 comprises 13 residues. CDR1 is SGHRS and CDR2 is YFSETQ in the germline V gene. V gave up 4 bases and J gave up 9 bases; unmatched junction bases: 4. The full variable domain, with the rest looked up from reference TRBV5-1 and TRBJ2-2, is KAGVTQTPRYLIKTRGQQVTLSCSPISGHRSVSWYQQTPGQGLQFLFEYFSETQRNKGNFPGRFSGRQFSNSRSEMNVSTLELGDSALYLCASSDLAGRELFFGEGSRLTVL.

This chain links TRBV19 with TRBJ2-1, with 7 bases lining up with TRBD1. Germline trimming cut 10 bases from V and 8 bases from J; bases unmatched to any gene: 23. Germline V gene sequence: CDR1 LNHDA, CDR2 SQIVND (reference sequence). The CDR3 totals 17 residues. CDR3 DNA sequence: TGTGCCACTCATGGGGCTTTGGGCAGGGGGATCCCTGATGAGCAGTTCTTC. This sequence encodes CATHGALGRGIPDEQFF. The full variable domain, with the rest looked up from reference TRBV19 and TRBJ2-1, is DGGITQSPKYLFRKEGQNVTLSCEQNLNHDAMYWYRQDPGQGLRLIYYSQIVNDFQKGDIAEGYSVSREKKESFPLTVTSAQKNPTAFYLCATHGALGRGIPDEQFFGPGTRLTVL.

V and J are TRBV7-8 and TRBJ1-2; 9 bases are a match to TRBD1. The CDR3 runs 14 residues. V lost 1 base to trimming and J lost 6 bases; unmatched junction nucleotides: 3. Per the germline V gene, CDR1 is SGHVS and CDR2 is FQNEAQ. CDR3 bases: TGTGCCAGCAGCTTAGGGGACAGGGTCCATGGCTACACCTTC. As protein: CASSLGDRVHGYTF.

As DNA, the CDR3 is TGTGCCAGCAGCGAAGGTGGGGCAGCAAACTATGGCTACACCTTC. Encoded protein: CASSEGGAANYGYTF. The chain recombines TRBV7-3 with TRBJ1-2; a possible D gene is TRBD1 (5 bases). This CDR3 is 15 amino acids long. The V gene lost 5 bases and the J gene lost 2 bases, with 15 bases spanning the gap. Germline V gene lookup returns CDR1 SGHTA and CDR2 FQGTGA.

This clone occurred a few times. This chain connects TRBV5-6 to TRBJ2-7; 10 bases line up with TRBD1. Germline loops: CDR1 SGHDT, CDR2 YYEEEE. This CDR3 is built from 17 residues. V shed 3 bases, J shed 6 bases, and the junction held 15 bases outside the gene matches. CDR3 residues: CASSSPDPGQGLLEQYF. For the CDR3, the DNA is TGTGCCAGCAGCTCCCCCGATCCGGGACAGGGGCTCCTCGAGCAGTACTTC.

The rearrangement links TRBV2 to TRBJ1-4; D gene unclear. Deletions cut 7 bases from V and 1 base from J, with 10 bases between. CDR1 is SNHLY, CDR2 FYNNEI, per germline. This CDR3 has 14 amino acids. The CDR3 region is CASKGIETNEKLFF. The CDR3 DNA follows: TGTGCCAGCAAAGGGATAGAAACTAATGAAAAACTGTTTTTT.

In its sample, this clone was seen once. The chain links TRBV6-1 to TRBJ2-5; a weak D match, TRBD2 (5 bases). This CDR3 contains 14 residues. Germline CDR1 MNHNS, CDR2 SASEGT. Between the trimmed V and J ends, which lost 4 bases and 5 bases, there was a span of 14 bases. CDR3 bases: TGTGCCAGCAGTGCCTGGGGAGACTGGGAGACCCAGTACTTC. It specifies CASSAWGDWETQYF.

This clone appeared a few times. This chain links TRBV7-9 with TRBJ2-3, with TRBD2 matching 8 bases. With 5 bases clipped from V and 5 bases from J, the junction kept 18 bases outside the gene matches. This CDR3 contains 18 residues. Germline values: CDR1 SEHNR, CDR2 FQNEAQ (reference sequence). Here the CDR3 DNA reads TGTGCCAGCAGCCCTAGTGGGACACAGGGACTAGAAAGAGATACGCAGTATTTT. Translated, it gives CASSPSGTQGLERDTQYF.

This chain joins TRBV5-4 and TRBJ1-2, with TRBD1 as a possible D gene (5 bases). The CDR3 runs to 15 residues. The germline V gene encodes CDR1 SGHNT and CDR2 YYREEE (reference sequence). The V and J ends lost 2 bases and 1 base respectively, with 12 bases between them. The chain's CDR3 is CASSLTGALNYGYTF. The CDR3 region has the DNA TGTGCCAGCAGCTTAACAGGAGCGCTTAACTATGGCTACACCTTC.

The chain uses TRBV28 and TRBJ2-7; 11 bases are shared with TRBD2. CDR3 length equals 14 residues. The V gene end was trimmed by 5 bases and the J gene end by 0 bases; junction bases not matched to a gene: 0. Germline CDR1 MDHEN, CDR2 SYDVKM. CDR3 loop: CASSGLAGSYEQYF. DNA for the CDR3: TGTGCCAGCAGTGGACTAGCGGGCTCCTACGAGCAGTACTTC. Filled out from reference TRBV28 and TRBJ2-7, the complete variable domain reads DVKVTQSSRYLVKRTGEKVFLECVQDMDHENMFWYRQDPGLGLRLIYFSYDVKMKEKGDIPEGYSVSREKKERFSLILESASTNQTSMYLCASSGLAGSYEQYFGPGTRLTVT.

This sequence joins TRBV19 and TRBJ2-3; D assignment may be TRBD1 or TRBD2 (5 bases each). Germline V gives CDR1 LNHDA, CDR2 SQIVND (reference sequence). The germline V and J ends were trimmed by 3 bases and 2 bases, with 12 bases remaining between them. The CDR3 has 15 residues. CDR3 nucleotide sequence: TGTGCCAGTAGTATTCCCGGGGACCTCACAGATACGCAGTATTTT. This translates into CASSIPGDLTDTQYF.

The chain combines TRBV29-1 with TRBJ1-2; weak D call: TRBD1 (5 bases). V lost 4 bases to trimming and J lost 6 bases, with 9 bases between them. Germline CDR1 is SQVTM and CDR2 is ANQGSEA. The CDR3 covers 11 residues. Here the CDR3 reads CSVVGGDGYTF. In DNA form, the CDR3 reads TGCAGCGTTGTCGGGGGAGATGGCTACACCTTC.

The chain employs TRBV5-4 and TRBJ1-1; TRBD1 agrees at 9 bases. The trim removed 5 bases at V and 4 bases at J, leaving 6 bases unmatched. There are 14 residues in the CDR3. The germline gives CDR1 SGHNT, CDR2 YYREEE (reference sequence). The CDR3 sequence is CASSSGQGTTEAFF. CDR3 DNA sequence: TGTGCCAGCAGTTCGGGACAGGGCACCACTGAAGCTTTCTTT. Full variable domain (remainder filled in from reference TRBV5-4 and TRBJ1-1): ETGVTQSPTHLIKTRGQQVTLRCSSQSGHNTVSWYQQALGQGPQFIFQYYREEENGRGNFPPRFSGLQFPNYSSELNVNALELDDSALYLCASSSGQGTTEAFFGQGTRLTVV.

The chain couples TRBV27 to TRBJ2-7; D unresolved. Germline loops: CDR1 MNHEY, CDR2 SMNVEV (reference sequence). This CDR3 has 15 amino acids. Written as DNA, the CDR3 is TGTGCGTCAGGCGTCTCTGGCTACGCTCCTGACGAGCAGTACTTC. Its protein product is CASGVSGYAPDEQYF.

The chain recombines TRBV7-9 with TRBJ2-7; no reliable D call. The CDR3 totals 12 residues. Germline V gene lookup returns CDR1 SEHNR and CDR2 FQNEAQ (reference sequence). Trimming took off 8 bases at V and 0 bases at J, with 8 bases between the two ends. The CDR3 region has the DNA TGTGCCAGCGGGCTGGCCTCCTACGAGCAGTACTTC. Translated: CASGLASYEQYF.

In its sample, this clone is medium-sized. The V gene is TRBV10-1, the J gene TRBJ2-2; TRBD1 or TRBD2 may be the D gene (5 bases each). Trimming left V 9 bases short and J 6 bases short, with 17 bases between. Per germline, CDR1 WNHNN and CDR2 SYGVQD (reference sequence). The CDR3 consists of 14 residues. The CDR3 here is CASSVTGTSGELFF. The CDR3 coding sequence is TGCGCCAGTTCCGTTACCGGGACCTCCGGGGAGCTGTTTTTT.

This chain connects TRBV11-2 to TRBJ2-5, with TRBD1 identical over 10 bases. The J call could be wrong; TRBJ2-7 is a better fit for the DNA end. The CDR3 has 13 residues. Germline loops: CDR1 SGHAT, CDR2 FQNNGV. CDR3 residues: CASSWGQGNEQYF. CDR3 nucleotides: TGTGCCAGCAGCTGGGGACAGGGGAACGAGCAGTACTTC.